The rows below give T cell receptor beta chains drawn from one sample of a study of CD8 T cells in Susac syndrome. TCRdb called the immunoSEQ multiplex PCR reads again in MiXCR, with one record for every CDR3 protein. The sample contains a few hundred thousand distinct CDR3 sequences, about 94% of which appear only once. Specimen: CD4+ T cells from PBMCs. The receptors stem from a human donor with multiple sclerosis. CDR3s include the opening cysteine and the closing phenylalanine or tryptophan. Fields, in order: CDR3 length, V gene, J gene, CDR3 protein.

>13|TRBV29-1|TRBJ1-5
CSVGGLGDQPQHF
>15|TRBV12-5|TRBJ2-5
CASGLSGGLDETQYF
>14|TRBV6-5|TRBJ2-7
CASSYSRSSYEQYF
>14|TRBV9|TRBJ1-1
CASSAQTGIAEAFF
>13|TRBV4-1|TRBJ2-3
CASSSQRTGGQYF
>15|TRBV3-1|TRBJ1-5
CASSQDFTGGEPQHF
>13|TRBV19|TRBJ2-2
CASSIKGPGELFF
>17|TRBV15|TRBJ2-1
CATSSTILAGGFNEQFF
>18|TRBV3-1|TRBJ2-1
CASSHRLAGGRAYNEQFF
>16|TRBV19|TRBJ1-5
CASGTGTGGSNQPQHF
>14|TRBV2|TRBJ1-2
CASSVDLLNYGYTF
>15|TRBV7-9|TRBJ2-2
CASSFGRTSTGELFF
>15|TRBV20-1|TRBJ2-1
CSAPHPGRARNEQFF
>13|TRBV7-2|TRBJ1-3
CASSLGPAGTIYF
>16|TRBV29-1|TRBJ2-3
CSVEDRLAVSTDTQYF
>12|TRBV29-1|TRBJ1-1
CSVVQGVTEAFF
>16|TRBV24-1|TRBJ1-3
CATSVPDRGPGNTIYF